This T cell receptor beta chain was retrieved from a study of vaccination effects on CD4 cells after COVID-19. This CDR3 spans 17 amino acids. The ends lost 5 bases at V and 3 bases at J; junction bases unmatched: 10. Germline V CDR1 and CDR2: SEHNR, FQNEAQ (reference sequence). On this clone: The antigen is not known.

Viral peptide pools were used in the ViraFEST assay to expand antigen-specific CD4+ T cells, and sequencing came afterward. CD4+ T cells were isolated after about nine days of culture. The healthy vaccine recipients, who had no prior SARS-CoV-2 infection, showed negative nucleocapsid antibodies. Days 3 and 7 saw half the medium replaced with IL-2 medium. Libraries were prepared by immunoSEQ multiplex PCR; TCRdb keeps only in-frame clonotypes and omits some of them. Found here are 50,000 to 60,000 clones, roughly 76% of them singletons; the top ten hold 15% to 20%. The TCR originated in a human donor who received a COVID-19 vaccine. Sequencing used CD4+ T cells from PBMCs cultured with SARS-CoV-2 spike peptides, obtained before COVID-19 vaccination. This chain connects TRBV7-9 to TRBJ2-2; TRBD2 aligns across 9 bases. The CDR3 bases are TGTGCCAGCAGCCAAAAAATCGGGACTAGCCACACCGGGGAGCTGTTTTTT. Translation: CASSQKIGTSHTGELFF.